Detailed here is one TCR beta chain. Its antigen is as yet unknown. Time point denoted: pre-treatment sample, taken before nivolumab and TIL therapy. This record comes from a study of TIL therapy for anti-PD-1-resistant metastatic lung cancer. Study summary: Progressing patients received lymphodepletion, expanded TIL infusion and IL-2.

The libraries were made with immunoSEQ v3. Assay used: immunoSEQ multiplex PCR; TCRdb lists only in-frame clones, some missing. Of about 46,000 clones detected, approximately 86% appear once; the ten largest clones hold around 5%. Broader study findings: TIL clonotype persistence in blood showed no apparent association with response.

CDR3 length: 14 amino acids. V lost 6 bases and J lost 2, with 13 bases in between. Germline V gene lookup returns CDR1 MNHNY and CDR2 SVGAGI (reference sequence). The clonotype originates from a person aged 25-80 years with non-small cell lung cancer. The rearrangement uses TRBV6-6 and TRBJ2-5; tentative D call: TRBD2 (5 bases). Source: blood, taken at baseline. The CDR3: CASSRTSKQETQYF. The DNA for the CDR3 is TGTGCCAGCAGCCGGACTTCGAAACAAGAGACCCAGTACTTC.